This entry lists 23 T cell receptor beta chains sequenced from one sample in a study of blood T cell repertoires in COVID-19. TCRdb's table, derived via immunoSEQ multiplex PCR, lists solely in-frame clones and lacks some. The table lists 250,000 to 350,000 clones, roughly 88% of them singletons. The sequencing sample was made of peripheral blood. These receptors originate from a woman in her forties or fifties with active or convalescent COVID-19.

The chain couples TRBV3-1 (or the pseudogene TRBV3-2) to TRBJ1-1, with D unclear. CDR1 is LGHDT and CDR2 is YNNKEL in the germline V gene (reference sequence). The CDR3 runs to 14 residues. V lost 1 base and J 5 bases, leaving 11 bases between the germline ends. The CDR3 DNA follows: TGTGCCAGCAGCCAAGCGTCGGGGAAAACTGAAGCTTTCTTT. Its translation is CASSQASGKTEAFF.

This clone was counted once. The rearrangement links TRBV19 to TRBJ1-2; D is unresolved. Trimming cost V 7 bases and J 8 bases, with 11 bases left between them. The germline V gene has CDR1 LNHDA and CDR2 SQIVND (reference sequence). CDR3 length: 11 amino acids. Written as DNA, the CDR3 is TGTGCCAGTACCACTAAGAGGGGCTACACCTTC. It is translated as CASTTKRGYTF.

The chain is built from TRBV24-1 and TRBJ2-1; 7 nucleotides match TRBD1. J lost 7 bases, V lost 4 bases, and 12 bases had no gene match. This CDR3 contains 16 residues. Looked up from germline, CDR1 is KGHDR and CDR2 is SFDVKD. The CDR3 DNA follows: TGTGCCACCAGTGACCCAACAGGGGAAAGGGGGAATGAGCAGTTCTTC. Protein sequence: CATSDPTGERGNEQFF.

The chain couples TRBV4-3 to TRBJ1-2, with a weak D call TRBD1 (5 bases). Germline loops: CDR1 LGHNA, CDR2 YSLEER. V lost 0 bases to trimming and J lost 4 bases, with 12 bases between them. The CDR3 sequence is 15 residues long. Here the CDR3 reads CASSQEWGGFYGYTF. The CDR3 DNA reads as TGCGCCAGCAGCCAAGAATGGGGGGGTTTCTATGGCTACACCTTC.

The chain employs TRBV28 and TRBJ1-1; tentatively, D is TRBD1 (5 bases). The length of the CDR3 is 15 residues. V was trimmed by 6 bases and J by 0 bases, leaving 14 bases between them. Germline-derived CDR1 and CDR2 are MDHEN and SYDVKM. The CDR3 here is CASRRFGGMNTEAFF. As DNA, the CDR3 is TGTGCCAGCAGACGTTTCGGGGGAATGAACACTGAAGCTTTCTTT.

The chain combines TRBV7-2 with TRBJ2-3; 9 nucleotides agree with TRBD2. The V gene's germline CDR1 is SGHTA and CDR2 FQGNSA. After removal of 0 bases from V and 5 bases from J, the junction contained 6 bases not matched to a gene. The CDR3 is 16 amino acids. This chain's CDR3 is CASSLAGTSFQDTQYF. CDR3 DNA sequence: TGTGCCAGCAGCTTAGCCGGGACTAGCTTTCAAGATACGCAGTATTTT.

This clone was recorded once. The CDR3 DNA reads TGTGCCAGCAGCATACCCCGGTCTAGCGGGATCCCAACCCAAGAGACCCAGTACTTC. Its translation is CASSIPRSSGIPTQETQYF. The J gene is TRBJ2-5, the V gene TRBV7-6; the match to TRBD2 covers 9 bases. Germline V gene sequence: CDR1 SGHVS, CDR2 FNYEAQ. The length of the CDR3 is 19 residues. The J segment lost 1 base and the V segment lost 5 bases, leaving 17 bases of the junction unmatched.

CDR3 DNA: TGTGCCAGTAGTATAGATCAAGGGACAGGGACAGATACGCAGTATTTT. Its translation is CASSIDQGTGTDTQYF. V and J are TRBV19 and TRBJ2-3; 9 bases are shared with TRBD1. Germline CDR1 is LNHDA and CDR2 is SQIVND (reference sequence). The ends lost 0 bases at V and 3 bases at J; junction bases unmatched: 4. This CDR3 spans 16 amino acids.

The chain uses TRBV7-2 and TRBJ2-1; possibly TRBD1 for D (8 bases). Trimming left V 6 bases short and J 3 bases short, with 15 bases between. The CDR3 totals 15 residues. Germline values: CDR1 SGHTA, CDR2 FQGNSA. The CDR3 region is CASSFNRGGYNEQFF. CDR3 coding DNA: TGTGCCAGCAGTTTCAACAGGGGGGGCTACAATGAGCAGTTCTTC.

The chain couples TRBV19 to TRBJ2-4; D not certain. The germline V gene encodes CDR1 LNHDA and CDR2 SQIVND (reference sequence). Trimming stripped 3 bases from V and 0 bases from J, with 12 bases between. CDR3 length equals 16 residues. The CDR3 region has the DNA TGTGCCAGTAGTATTCGGCAGACTGTAGCCAAAAACATTCAGTACTTC. Protein: CASSIRQTVAKNIQYF.

This chain links TRBV10-1 with TRBJ1-1; D uncertain. V was cut by 2 bases and J by 2 bases, with 12 bases left in between. The CDR3 is 15 amino acids. Germline V gene data show CDR1 as WNHNN and CDR2 as SYGVQD (reference sequence). CDR3 in DNA: TGCGCCAGCAGTGAGGGGGAGAAACTAAACACTGAAGCTTTCTTT. This sequence encodes CASSEGEKLNTEAFF.

This clone has only a few counts. The chain links TRBV7-2 to TRBJ1-4, with TRBD1 identical over 8 bases. Trimming took 5 bases from V and 3 from J; bases not matched to a gene: 5. The CDR3 covers 15 residues. Germline V gives CDR1 SGHTA, CDR2 FQGNSA. CDR3 residues: CASSKDRAANEKLFF. In nucleotides, the CDR3 is TGTGCCAGCAGCAAGGACAGGGCGGCTAATGAAAAACTGTTTTTT.

The CDR3 loop is CASRDGGQGNYGYTF. The CDR3 DNA reads as TGTGCCAGCAGAGACGGAGGACAGGGAAACTATGGCTACACCTTC. The chain joins TRBV6-6 to TRBJ1-2; 8 nucleotides agree with TRBD1. The CDR3 is 15 amino acids. The V gene end was trimmed by 6 bases and the J gene end by 2 bases; junction bases not matched to a gene: 8. CDR1 is MNHNY, CDR2 SVGAGI, per germline (reference sequence).

The chain recombines TRBV18 with TRBJ1-2; 9 bases agree with TRBD1. The V segment lost 3 bases and the J segment 2 bases; nucleotides outside the gene matches: 4. The germline CDR1 and CDR2 sequences are KGHSH and LQKENI. This CDR3 spans 15 amino acids. DNA for the CDR3: TGTGCCAGCTCACCCCAGACAGGGGGGAACTATGGCTACACCTTC. Translating it yields CASSPQTGGNYGYTF.

The chain links TRBV6-2 or TRBV6-3 to TRBJ2-7; 7 bases align to TRBD1. This CDR3 has 15 amino acids. The V gene's germline CDR1 is MNHEY and CDR2 SVGEGT. V was pared by 2 bases and J by 2 bases, with 6 bases of the junction left unmatched. The CDR3 DNA is TGTGCCAGCAGTTACCAGAGGGACAGCCCCTACGAGCAGTACTTC. Translation gives CASSYQRDSPYEQYF.

The chain couples TRBV28 to TRBJ2-1; 10 bases fit TRBD2. Germline-derived CDR1 and CDR2 are MDHEN and SYDVKM. This CDR3 has 20 amino acids. V trimming: 1 base; J trimming: 4 bases; junction bases outside the gene matches: 16. CDR3 in DNA: TGTGCCAGCAGTTTATCCCGCCCCCGGACTAGCGGAGAATTTTACAATGAGCAGTTCTTC. It specifies CASSLSRPRTSGEFYNEQFF. Combining the CDR3 with reference TRBV28 and TRBJ2-1 gives the whole variable domain DVKVTQSSRYLVKRTGEKVFLECVQDMDHENMFWYRQDPGLGLRLIYFSYDVKMKEKGDIPEGYSVSREKKERFSLILESASTNQTSMYLCASSLSRPRTSGEFYNEQFFGPGTRLTVL.

This sequence joins TRBV5-1 and TRBJ2-5; the D gene is possibly TRBD1 (5 bases). The CDR3 covers 14 residues. Germline values: CDR1 SGHRS, CDR2 YFSETQ. Trimming pared 4 bases from V and 4 bases from J, leaving 14 bases between. In DNA, the CDR3 is TGCGCCAGCAGCCCCGGCAGGGTGGGAGAGACCCAGTACTTC. It codes for CASSPGRVGETQYF. Full variable domain (rest looked up from reference TRBV5-1 and TRBJ2-5): KAGVTQTPRYLIKTRGQQVTLSCSPISGHRSVSWYQQTPGQGLQFLFEYFSETQRNKGNFPGRFSGRQFSNSRSEMNVSTLELGDSALYLCASSPGRVGETQYFGPGTRLLVL.

The rearrangement links TRBV15 to TRBJ2-7; D perhaps matches TRBD1 (5 bases). Per the germline V gene, CDR1 is LNHNV and CDR2 is YYDKDF (reference sequence). The CDR3 is 15 amino acids. V was cut by 3 bases and J by 0 bases, with 12 bases left in between. The CDR3, as DNA: TGTGCCACCAGCAGTGGGGCGGTGGGCTCCTACGAGCAGTACTTC. It encodes CATSSGAVGSYEQYF.

The chain links TRBV18 to TRBJ1-1; D is unresolved. CDR1 is KGHSH and CDR2 is LQKENI in the germline V gene. The CDR3 spans 15 residues. The V end lost 3 bases, the J end lost 4 bases, and 15 bases lay between the germline ends. The CDR3 reads CASSPQKRPTTEAFF. CDR3 sequence (DNA): TGTGCCAGCTCACCTCAGAAGCGCCCTACCACTGAAGCTTTCTTT. Combining the CDR3 with reference TRBV18 and TRBJ1-1 gives the whole variable domain NAGVMQNPRHLVRRRGQEARLRCSPMKGHSHVYWYRQLPEEGLKFMVYLQKENIIDESGMPKERFSAEFPKEGPSILRIQQVVRGDSAAYFCASSPQKRPTTEAFFGQGTRLTVV.

This chain connects TRBV6-5 to TRBJ1-1; D gene unclear. Per the germline V gene, CDR1 is MNHEY and CDR2 is SVGAGI. V lost 8 bases and J 3 bases, leaving 13 bases between the germline ends. This CDR3 spans 13 amino acids. The CDR3 reads CASSMVVDTEAFF. In nucleotides, the CDR3 is TGTGCCAGCTCAATGGTGGTAGACACTGAAGCTTTCTTT.

About this clone itself: The sample contains more than one DNA sequence encoding this CDR3. CDR3 nucleotides: TGTGCCAGCAGCTGGAGAAACACTGAAGCTTTCTTT. It yields the protein CASSWRNTEAFF. V is TRBV7-2 and J is TRBJ1-1; D is unresolved. Trimming pared 4 bases from V and 2 bases from J, leaving 5 bases between. From germline, CDR1 is SGHTA and CDR2 FQGNSA. The length of the CDR3 is 12 residues.

Turning to this clone: In the same sample, other DNA sequences code for this CDR3. The chain uses TRBV28 and TRBJ1-1, with TRBD1 matching over 8 bases. Per the germline V gene, CDR1 is MDHEN and CDR2 is SYDVKM. V gave up 4 bases and J gave up 8 bases; unmatched junction bases: 0. This CDR3 comprises 11 residues. In DNA form, the CDR3 reads TGTGCCAGCAGTTGGACAGGGGAAGCTTTCTTT. It encodes CASSWTGEAFF.

DNA of the CDR3: TGTGCCATCAGTACGAGCGGGGGGGGAGATACGCAGTATTTT. It translates to CAISTSGGGDTQYF. V gene TRBV10-3 combines with J gene TRBJ2-3, with 10 nucleotides matching TRBD2. The CDR3 sequence is 14 residues long. Germline V lookup: CDR1 ENHRY, CDR2 SYGVKD. J was trimmed by 5 bases and V by 5 bases; bases with no gene match: 4.